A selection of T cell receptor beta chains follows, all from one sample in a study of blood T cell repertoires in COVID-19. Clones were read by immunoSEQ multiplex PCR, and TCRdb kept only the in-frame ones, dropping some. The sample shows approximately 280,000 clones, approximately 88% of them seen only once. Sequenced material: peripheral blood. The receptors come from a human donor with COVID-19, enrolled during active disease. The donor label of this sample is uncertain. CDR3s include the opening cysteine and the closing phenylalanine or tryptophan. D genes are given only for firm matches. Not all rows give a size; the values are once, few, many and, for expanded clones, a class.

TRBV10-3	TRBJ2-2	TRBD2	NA	TGTGCCATCAGGGGCGAGACTAGCGGGAGTTACAGGGGGGAGCTGTTTTTT	CAIRGETSGSYRGELFF
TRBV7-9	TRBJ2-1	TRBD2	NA	TGTGCCAGCAGCCAGCGAGGGCGGGAGGGCCGTAATGAGCAGTTCTTC	CASSQRGREGRNEQFF
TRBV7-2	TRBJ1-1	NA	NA	TGTGCCAGCAGCTTACAACAGAACACTGAAGCTTTCTTT	CASSLQQNTEAFF
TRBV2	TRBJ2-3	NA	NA	TGTGCCAGCAAGGCTAGCGAGATACGTACAGATACGCAGTATTTT	CASKASEIRTDTQYF
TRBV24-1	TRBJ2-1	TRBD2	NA	TGTGCCACCAGCGGACTAGCGGGAAGTGGGATCAATGAGCAGTTCTTC	CATSGLAGSGINEQFF
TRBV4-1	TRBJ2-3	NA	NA	TGCGCCAGCAGCCATGCAGGAGCGGGTACAGATACGCAGTATTTT	CASSHAGAGTDTQYF
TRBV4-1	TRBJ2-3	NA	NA	TGCGCCAGCAGCCAAGTGGGGGGGGCAAGGTATTTT	CASSQVGGARYF
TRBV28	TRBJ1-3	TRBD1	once	TGTGCCAGCAGTTTGGGTGCCGACAGGGGGCGAGGAAACACCATATATTTT	CASSLGADRGRGNTIYF
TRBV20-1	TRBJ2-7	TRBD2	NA	TGCAGTGCTAGTAAGCGGGAGGCCTACGAGCAGTACTTC	CSASKREAYEQYF
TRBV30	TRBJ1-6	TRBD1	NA	TGTGCCTGGAGAGACAGGGGAAGCTCCTATAATTCACCCCTCCACTTT	CAWRDRGSSYNSPLHF
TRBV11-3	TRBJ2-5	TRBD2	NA	TGTGCCAGCAGCCCACGGACTAGCGGACAAGAGACCCAGTACTTC	CASSPRTSGQETQYF
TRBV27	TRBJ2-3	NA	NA	TGTGCCAGCAGTTTCACAGTTACCACAGATACGCAGTATTTT	CASSFTVTTDTQYF
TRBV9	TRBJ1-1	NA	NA	TGTGCCAGCAGCTTAGGACCGGGGAACACTGAAGCTTTCTTT	CASSLGPGNTEAFF
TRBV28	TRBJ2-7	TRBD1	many	TGTGCCAGCAGTTTTGGGGGGACAGGGGGCGACGAGCAGTACTTC	CASSFGGTGGDEQYF
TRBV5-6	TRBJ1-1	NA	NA	TGTGCCAGCAGCCCGCCGACAGGGAACACTGAAGCTTTCTTT	CASSPPTGNTEAFF
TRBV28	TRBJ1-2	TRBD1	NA	TGTGCCAGCAGGCGCCCCGGGACAGGGTATGGCTACACCTTC	CASRRPGTGYGYTF
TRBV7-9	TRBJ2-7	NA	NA	TGTGCCAGCAACCTCGGCGGGACCTCCTACGAGCAGTACTTC	CASNLGGTSYEQYF
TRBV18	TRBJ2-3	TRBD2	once	TGTGCCAGCTCACGTCAGACTAGCGGGAGTGCAGATACGCAGTATTTT	CASSRQTSGSADTQYF
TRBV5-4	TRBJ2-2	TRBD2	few	TGTGCCAGCAGAGCGACTAGCGGGACCAACACCGGGGAGCTGTTTTTT	CASRATSGTNTGELFF
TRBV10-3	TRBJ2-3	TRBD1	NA	TGTGCCATCAGTGAGCCAGACAGGGCCTCCACAGATACGCAGTATTTT	CAISEPDRASTDTQYF
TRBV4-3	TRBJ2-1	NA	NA	TGCGCCAGCAGCCAAGATAAAGCTACCCCGAGCTACAATGAGCAGTTCTTC	CASSQDKATPSYNEQFF
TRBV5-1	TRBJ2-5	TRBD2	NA	TGCGCCAGCAGCCCCGGACTAGGGCTTTTTACCCAGTACTTC	CASSPGLGLFTQYF
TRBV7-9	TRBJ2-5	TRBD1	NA	TGTGCCAGCAGCTTAGTGGAGACAGGGGCGGGAGAGACCCAGTACTTC	CASSLVETGAGETQYF
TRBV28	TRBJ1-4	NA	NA	TGTGCCAGCAGTTTAGGCCCCAAATGGGAAAAACTGTTTTTT	CASSLGPKWEKLFF
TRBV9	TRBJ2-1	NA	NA	TGTGCCAGCAGCGTAGATCACTACAATGAGCAGTTCTTC	CASSVDHYNEQFF
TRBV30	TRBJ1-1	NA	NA	TGTGCCTGGAGTGGACACCCTCTAGGGGCTGAAGCTTTCTTT	CAWSGHPLGAEAFF
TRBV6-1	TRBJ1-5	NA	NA	TGTGCCAGCAGTGAAACGGGAGAGAGCAATCAGCCCCAGCATTTT	CASSETGESNQPQHF
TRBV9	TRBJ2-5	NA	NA	TGTGCCAGCAGCGTAACTCAGGGACAAGAGACCCAGTACTTC	CASSVTQGQETQYF